The 3 T cell receptor beta chains below were found in one sample sequenced in a study of regulatory T cells in long-lasting Graves disease. Time point given: newly diagnosed GD, antithyroid drugs for less than 3 months. RNA from PBMCs was the source of the TCR library. To make TCR beta libraries, researchers used iRepertoire HTBI primers and Arm-PCR of CDR3 regions. TCRdb reprocessed the multiplex PCR reads via MiXCR and lists one record per CDR3 protein. The top ten hold around 17% of the sample, which has about 440,000 distinct CDR3 sequences, just under 15% seen once. These same records also appear under a second study, on T cells in Graves' hyperthyroidism and ophthalmopathy.

This material consisted of peripheral blood mononuclear cells (PBMCs), taken at new diagnosis, from a patient treated with antithyroid drugs. These receptor sequences come from a woman in her 30s with Graves disease.

This sequence joins TRBV11-2 and TRBJ2-1; D remains ambiguous. The germline gives CDR1 SGHAT, CDR2 FQNNGV. The V end lost 5 bases, the J end lost 9 bases, and 14 bases lay between the germline ends. The CDR3 spans 13 residues. The DNA of the CDR3 is TGTGCCAGCAGCCCGTACTTTGGTCCTGAGCAGTTCTTC. Amino acids: CASSPYFGPEQFF.

This clonotype was detected many times. The chain uses TRBV3-1 and TRBJ2-7; 8 bases align to TRBD2. Germline values: CDR1 LGHDT, CDR2 YNNKEL (reference sequence). This CDR3 spans 16 amino acids. The J segment lost 2 bases and the V segment lost 4 bases, leaving 10 bases of the junction unmatched. CDR3 DNA: TGTGCCAGCAGCCGGGCGCGAGCGGGAGCAACCTACGAGCAGTACTTC. Translation: CASSRARAGATYEQYF.

The V call is TRBV6-1, the J call TRBJ2-7, with TRBD2 matching 9 bases. The CDR3 loop spans 15 amino acids. Germline V gene lookup returns CDR1 MNHNS and CDR2 SASEGT. V shed 4 bases, J shed 0 bases, and the junction held 4 bases outside the gene matches. The CDR3 region has the DNA TGTGCCAGCAGTGTCCTTAGCGGGAGCTCCTACGAGCAGTACTTC. It codes for CASSVLSGSSYEQYF.